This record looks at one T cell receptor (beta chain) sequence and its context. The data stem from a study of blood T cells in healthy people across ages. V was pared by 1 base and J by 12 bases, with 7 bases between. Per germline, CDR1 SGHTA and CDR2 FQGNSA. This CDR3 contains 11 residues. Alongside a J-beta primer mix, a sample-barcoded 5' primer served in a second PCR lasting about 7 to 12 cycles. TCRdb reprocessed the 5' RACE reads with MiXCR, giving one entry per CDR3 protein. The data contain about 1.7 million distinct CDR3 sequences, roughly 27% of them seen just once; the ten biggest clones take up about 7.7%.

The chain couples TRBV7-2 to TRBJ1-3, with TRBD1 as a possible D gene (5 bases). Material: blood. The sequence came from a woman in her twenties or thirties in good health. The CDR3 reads CASSLGGSIYF. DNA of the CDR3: TGTGCCAGCAGCTTAGGGGGCAGCATATATTTT.